Included here is one T cell receptor beta chain sequence, with context. TCRdb's copy holds only in-frame clones and misses some; the assay was immunoSEQ multiplex PCR. Of a few hundred thousand clones listed, about 89% are singletons. This record comes from a study of blood T cell repertoires in COVID-19. On the study more broadly: Samples taken during acute and convalescent COVID-19 were collected in the United States, Italy and Spain. T cells, B-cell-depleted T cells, or PBMCs provided the cDNA or gDNA that served as material.

Germline CDR1 is LGHDT and CDR2 is YNNKEL (reference sequence). This CDR3 contains 17 residues. Trimming pared 4 bases from V and 5 bases from J, leaving 20 bases between. The rearrangement uses TRBV3-1 (or the pseudogene TRBV3-2) and TRBJ2-2; TRBD2 might be the D (5 bases). The sequenced sample consisted of peripheral blood. This TCR came from a man between 35 and 55 years old with acute or convalescent COVID-19. Here the CDR3 DNA reads TGTGCCAGCAGCCCCCCCAGGATGTCGGGGAGAACCGGGGAGCTGTTTTTT. Translated: CASSPPRMSGRTGELFF.